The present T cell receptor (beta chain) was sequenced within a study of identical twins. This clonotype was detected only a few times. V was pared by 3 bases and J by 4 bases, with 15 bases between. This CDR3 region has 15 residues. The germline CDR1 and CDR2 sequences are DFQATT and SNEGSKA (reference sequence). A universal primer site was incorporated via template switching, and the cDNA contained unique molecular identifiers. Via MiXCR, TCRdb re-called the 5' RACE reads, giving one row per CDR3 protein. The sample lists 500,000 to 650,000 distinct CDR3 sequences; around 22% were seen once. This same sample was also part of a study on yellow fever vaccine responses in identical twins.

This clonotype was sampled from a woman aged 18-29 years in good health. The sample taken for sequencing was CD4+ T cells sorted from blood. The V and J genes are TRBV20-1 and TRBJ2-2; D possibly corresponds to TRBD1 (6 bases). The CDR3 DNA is TGCAGTGCTAGGTCGACAGGCTTCGGCACCGGGGAGCTGTTTTTT. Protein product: CSARSTGFGTGELFF.